The subject of this entry is one TCR beta chain. Its antigen remains unknown. Some clones are missing from TCRdb's copy, which holds only in-frame ones; the method was immunoSEQ multiplex PCR. Counted here are around 50,000 clones, approximately 88% occurring once; the ten biggest clones make up roughly 4.5%. The sample comes from a study of a mutant IDH1 vaccine in newly diagnosed glioma. Study context: The V12 visit happened in week 35, and the V13 visit happened in week 47.

Germline V gives CDR1 SGHTA, CDR2 FQGNSA. This CDR3 spans 14 amino acids. Trimming cost V 6 bases and J 6 bases, with 14 bases left between them. As to time point: week 47, end of study. Doses consisted of 300 ug of mutant IDH1 20-mer peptide each, paired with topical imiquimod. Patients came in for eight vaccinations, in weeks 1, 3, 5, 7, 11, 15, 19 and 23. Study results and caveats: There seemed to be no relation between pseudoprogression and changes in top peripheral T cell clonotypes.

Sample: PBMCs, taken from a glioma patient whose treatment included an IDH1 peptide vaccine. The chain has TRBV7-2 and TRBJ2-2; the D gene is possibly TRBD1 (6 bases). The sequence was obtained from a woman in her twenties or thirties with glioma. Some clones in this sample may be carry-over from other donors' samples. CDR3 amino acids: CASRWDTLSGELFF. In nucleotides, the CDR3 is TGTGCCAGCAGATGGGACACCCTCTCCGGGGAGCTGTTTTTT. Combining the CDR3 with reference TRBV7-2 and TRBJ2-2 gives the whole variable domain GAGVSQSPSNKVTEKGKDVELRCDPISGHTALYWYRQSLGQGLEFLIYFQGNSAPDKSGLPSDRFSAERTGGSVSTLTIQRTQQEDSAVYLCASRWDTLSGELFFGEGSRLTVL.